This T cell receptor (beta chain) stems from a study of control samples from healthy donors and cancer patients. V lost 3 bases to trimming and J lost 8 bases, with 10 bases between them. Germline values: CDR1 LNHDA, CDR2 SQIVND (reference sequence). The CDR3 is 13 amino acids. TCRdb's copy holds only in-frame clones and misses some; the assay was immunoSEQ multiplex PCR. The sample has some 140,000 clones; roughly 92% are singletons. Source material: blood. This receptor was identified in a man younger than 45 in good health. The chain employs TRBV19 and TRBJ1-4; no reliable D call. Here the CDR3 DNA reads TGTGCCAGTAGTATTAACGGGATCGAAAAACTGTTTTTT. Amino acid sequence: CASSINGIEKLFF.